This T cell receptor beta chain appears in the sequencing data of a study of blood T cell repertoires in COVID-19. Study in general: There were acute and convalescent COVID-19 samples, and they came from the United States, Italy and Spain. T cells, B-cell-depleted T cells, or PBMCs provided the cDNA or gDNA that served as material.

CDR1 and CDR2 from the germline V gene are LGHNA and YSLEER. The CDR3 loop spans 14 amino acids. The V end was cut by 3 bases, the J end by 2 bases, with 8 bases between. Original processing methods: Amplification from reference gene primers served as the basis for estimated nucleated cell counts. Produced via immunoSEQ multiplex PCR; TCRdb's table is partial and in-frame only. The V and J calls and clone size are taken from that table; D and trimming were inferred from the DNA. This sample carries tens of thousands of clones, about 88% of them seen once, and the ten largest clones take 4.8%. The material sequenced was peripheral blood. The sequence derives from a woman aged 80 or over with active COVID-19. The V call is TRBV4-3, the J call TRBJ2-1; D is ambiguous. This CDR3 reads CASSHQNPYNEQFF. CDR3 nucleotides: TGCGCCAGCAGCCACCAGAATCCCTACAATGAGCAGTTCTTC.